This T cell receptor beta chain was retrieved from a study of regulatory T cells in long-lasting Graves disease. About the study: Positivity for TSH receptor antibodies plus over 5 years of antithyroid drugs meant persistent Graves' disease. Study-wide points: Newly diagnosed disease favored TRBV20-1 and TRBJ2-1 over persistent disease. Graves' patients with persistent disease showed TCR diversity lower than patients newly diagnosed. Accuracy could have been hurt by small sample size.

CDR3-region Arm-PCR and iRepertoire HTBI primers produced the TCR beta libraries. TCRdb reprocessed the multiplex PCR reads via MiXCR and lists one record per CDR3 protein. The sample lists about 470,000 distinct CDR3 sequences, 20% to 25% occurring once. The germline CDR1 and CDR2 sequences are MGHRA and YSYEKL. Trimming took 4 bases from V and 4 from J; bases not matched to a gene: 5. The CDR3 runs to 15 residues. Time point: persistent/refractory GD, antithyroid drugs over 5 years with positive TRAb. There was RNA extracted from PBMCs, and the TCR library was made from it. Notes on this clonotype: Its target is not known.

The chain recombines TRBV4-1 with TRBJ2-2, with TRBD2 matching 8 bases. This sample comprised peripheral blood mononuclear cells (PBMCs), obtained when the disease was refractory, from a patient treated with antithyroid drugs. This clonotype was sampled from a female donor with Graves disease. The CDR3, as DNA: TGCGCCAGCAGCCCGAGCGGGGGACTCACCGGGGAGCTGTTTTTT. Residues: CASSPSGGLTGELFF.